Below, one T cell receptor (beta chain) is given with its context. Antigen unknown. J lost 8 bases, V lost 8 bases, and 10 bases had no gene match. The CDR3 contains 13 residues. Germline V gene data show CDR1 as MNHNS and CDR2 as SASEGT. This sample was included in a study of CD8 T cells in Susac syndrome. Study summary: Roughly six sequenced Susac syndrome patients had clinically active disease, while 8 or 9 were in remission. General study results and limits: The CD4+ T cell repertoires from Susac syndrome exhibited no clonal expansion.

The authors reverse transcribed roughly 0.5 to 1 ug RNA with random hexamers. TCRdb fed the immunoSEQ multiplex PCR reads into MiXCR, producing one record per CDR3 protein. The sample yields a few hundred thousand distinct CDR3 sequences, 94% seen once. J is TRBJ1-2 and V is TRBV6-1; 8 positions agree with TRBD1. The sequencing input was CD4+ T cells from PBMCs. The sequence derives from a human donor with Susac syndrome. CDR3 bases: TGTGCCAGCCCGGGACAGGCCTTTGGGGGCTACACCTTC. Translating it yields CASPGQAFGGYTF.